The entry below describes one T cell receptor (beta chain). Its antigen is unidentified. The sample is drawn from a study of cytomegalovirus exposure and HLA in healthy donors. Whole-study context: In a previous analysis, 120 million or so unique TCR beta sequences were found from 150 million to 200 million T cells.

The study ran its PCR with 60 Vbeta and 13 Jbeta primers. Sequencing was performed with immunoSEQ multiplex PCR; in TCRdb, only in-frame clones are kept and a portion is missing. Among roughly 200,000 clones, about 81% were seen once, and the ten largest hold 2.7%. CDR3 length: 15 amino acids. V gave up 2 bases and J gave up 3 bases, with 13 bases separating them. Germline CDR1 and CDR2: SNHLY and FYNNEI. General study points: Associated with HLA alleles at 0.05 false discovery rate in a later analysis were approximately 17,000 TCR beta sequences. In a later analysis, V- and J-gene trimming of beta chains associated with a DCLRE1C missense variant, replicated independently.

This chain connects TRBV2 to TRBJ1-1; TRBD1 is a possible D gene (5 bases). The sequence derives from a middle-aged woman in good health and CMV-seronegative. The specimen sequenced was PBMCs. CDR3 nucleotide sequence: TGTGCCAGCAGTGAAATGTGGGGGAGGGACACTGAAGCTTTCTTT. Translated: CASSEMWGRDTEAFF.